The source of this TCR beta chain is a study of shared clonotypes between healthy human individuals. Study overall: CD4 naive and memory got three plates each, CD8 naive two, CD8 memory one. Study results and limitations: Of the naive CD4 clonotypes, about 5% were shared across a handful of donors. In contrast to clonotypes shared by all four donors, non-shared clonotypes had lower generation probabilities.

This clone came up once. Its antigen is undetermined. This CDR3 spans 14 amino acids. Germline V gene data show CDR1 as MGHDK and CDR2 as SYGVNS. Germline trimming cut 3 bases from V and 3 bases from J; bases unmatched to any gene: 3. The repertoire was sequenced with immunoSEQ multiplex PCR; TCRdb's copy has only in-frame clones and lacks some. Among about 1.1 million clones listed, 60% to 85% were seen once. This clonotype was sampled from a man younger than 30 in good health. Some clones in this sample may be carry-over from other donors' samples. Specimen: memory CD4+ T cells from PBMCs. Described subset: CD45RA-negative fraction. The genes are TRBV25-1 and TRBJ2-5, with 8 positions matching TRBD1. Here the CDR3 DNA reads TGTGCCAGCAGTGACCTGACAGGGGAAGAGACCCAGTACTTC. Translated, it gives CASSDLTGEETQYF.